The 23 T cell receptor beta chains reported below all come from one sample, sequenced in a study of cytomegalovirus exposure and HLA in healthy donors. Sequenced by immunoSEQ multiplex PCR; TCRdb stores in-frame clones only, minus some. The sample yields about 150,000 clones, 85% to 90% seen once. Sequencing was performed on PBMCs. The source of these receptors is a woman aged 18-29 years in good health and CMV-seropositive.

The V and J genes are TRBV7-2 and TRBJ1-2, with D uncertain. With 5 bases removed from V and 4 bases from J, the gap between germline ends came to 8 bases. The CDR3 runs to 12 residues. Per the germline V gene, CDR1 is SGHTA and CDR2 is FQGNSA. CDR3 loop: CASSEFGYGYTF. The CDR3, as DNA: TGTGCCAGCAGCGAGTTCGGCTATGGCTACACCTTC. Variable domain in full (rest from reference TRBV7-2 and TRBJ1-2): GAGVSQSPSNKVTEKGKDVELRCDPISGHTALYWYRQSLGQGLEFLIYFQGNSAPDKSGLPSDRFSAERTGGSVSTLTIQRTQQEDSAVYLCASSEFGYGYTFGSGTRLTVV.

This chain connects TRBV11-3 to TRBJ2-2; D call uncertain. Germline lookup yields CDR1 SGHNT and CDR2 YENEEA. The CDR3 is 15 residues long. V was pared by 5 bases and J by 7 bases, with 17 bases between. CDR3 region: CASSHQFSRDGELFF. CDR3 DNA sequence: TGTGCCAGCAGCCACCAATTTAGCCGCGACGGGGAGCTGTTTTTT.

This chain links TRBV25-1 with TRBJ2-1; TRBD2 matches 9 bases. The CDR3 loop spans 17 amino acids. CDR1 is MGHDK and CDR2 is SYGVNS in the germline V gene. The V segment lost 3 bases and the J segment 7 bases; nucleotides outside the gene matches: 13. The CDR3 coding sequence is TGTGCCAGCAGTGAGGTAGCGGGAGAGGATGTGTGGAATGAGCAGTTCTTC. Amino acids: CASSEVAGEDVWNEQFF. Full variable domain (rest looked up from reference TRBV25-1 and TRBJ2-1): EADIYQTPRYLVIGTGKKITLECSQTMGHDKMYWYQQDPGMELHLIHYSYGVNSTEKGDLSSESTVSRIRTEHFPLTLESARPSHTSQYLCASSEVAGEDVWNEQFFGPGTRLTVL.

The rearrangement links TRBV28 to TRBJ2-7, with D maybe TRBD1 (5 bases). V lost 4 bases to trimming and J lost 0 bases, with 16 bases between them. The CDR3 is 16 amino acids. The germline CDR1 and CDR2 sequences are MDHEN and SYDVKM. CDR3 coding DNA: TGTGCCAGCAGTTCTCCTACGACAGCGAGCTCCTACGAGCAGTACTTC. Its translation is CASSSPTTASSYEQYF.

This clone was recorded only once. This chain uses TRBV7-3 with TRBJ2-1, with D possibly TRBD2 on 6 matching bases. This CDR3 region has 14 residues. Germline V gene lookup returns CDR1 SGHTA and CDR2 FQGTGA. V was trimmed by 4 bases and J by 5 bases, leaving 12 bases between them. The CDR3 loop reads CASSSIAANNEQFF. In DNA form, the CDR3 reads TGTGCCAGCAGCTCCATAGCGGCCAACAATGAGCAGTTCTTC.

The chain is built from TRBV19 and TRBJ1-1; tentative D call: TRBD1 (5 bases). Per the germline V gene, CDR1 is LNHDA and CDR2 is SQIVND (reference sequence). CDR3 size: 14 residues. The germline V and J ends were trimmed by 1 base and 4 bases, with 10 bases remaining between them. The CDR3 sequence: CASSIGGGGTEAFF. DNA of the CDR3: TGTGCCAGTAGTATAGGTGGGGGGGGCACTGAAGCTTTCTTT.

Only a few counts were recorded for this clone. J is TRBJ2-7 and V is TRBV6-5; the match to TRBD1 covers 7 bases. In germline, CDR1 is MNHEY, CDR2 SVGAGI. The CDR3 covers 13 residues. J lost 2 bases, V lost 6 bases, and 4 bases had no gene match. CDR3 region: CASSRGQPYEQYF. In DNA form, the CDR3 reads TGTGCCAGCAGCCGGGGACAGCCCTACGAGCAGTACTTC.

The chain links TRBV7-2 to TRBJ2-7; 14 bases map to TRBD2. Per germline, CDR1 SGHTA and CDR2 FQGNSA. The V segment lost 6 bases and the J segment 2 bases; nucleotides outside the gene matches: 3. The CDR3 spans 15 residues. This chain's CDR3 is CASRWGLAGAYEQYF. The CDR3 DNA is TGTGCCAGCAGATGGGGACTAGCGGGAGCCTACGAGCAGTACTTC.

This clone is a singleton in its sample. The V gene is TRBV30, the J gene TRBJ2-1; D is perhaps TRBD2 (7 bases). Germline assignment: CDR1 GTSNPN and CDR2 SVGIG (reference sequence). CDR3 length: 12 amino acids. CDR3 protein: CGGGRSNNEQFF. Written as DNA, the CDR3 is TGTGGGGGGGGCCGGTCAAACAATGAGCAGTTCTTC.

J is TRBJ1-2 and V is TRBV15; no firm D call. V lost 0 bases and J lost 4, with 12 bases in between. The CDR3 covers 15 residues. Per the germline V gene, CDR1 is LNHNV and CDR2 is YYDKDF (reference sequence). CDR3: CATSRDPGGTYGYTF. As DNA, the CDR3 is TGTGCCACCAGCAGAGATCCAGGTGGCACCTATGGCTACACCTTC.

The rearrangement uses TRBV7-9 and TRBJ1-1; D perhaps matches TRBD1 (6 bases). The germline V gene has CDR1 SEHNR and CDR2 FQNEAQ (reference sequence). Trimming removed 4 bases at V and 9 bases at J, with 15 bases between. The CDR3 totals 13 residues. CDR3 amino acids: CASSYSGTIQAFF. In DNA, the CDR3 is TGTGCCAGCAGCTATTCCGGGACAATTCAAGCTTTCTTT. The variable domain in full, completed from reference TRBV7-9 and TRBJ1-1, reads DTGVSQNPRHKITKRGQNVTFRCDPISEHNRLYWYRQTLGQGPEFLTYFQNEAQLEKSRLLSDRFSAERPKGSFSTLEIQRTEQGDSAMYLCASSYSGTIQAFFGQGTRLTVV.

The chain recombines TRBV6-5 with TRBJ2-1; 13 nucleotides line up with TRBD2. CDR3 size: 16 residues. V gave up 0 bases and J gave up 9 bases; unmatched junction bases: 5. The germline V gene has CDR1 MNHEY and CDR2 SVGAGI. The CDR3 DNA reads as TGTGCCAGCAGTTACTCGGGACTAGCGGGATCTGGTGAGCAGTTCTTC. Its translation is CASSYSGLAGSGEQFF.

CDR3 amino acids: CASSPVPNNYGYTF. DNA for the CDR3: TGTGCCAGCAGTCCGGTCCCGAATAACTATGGCTACACCTTC. The gene calls are TRBV2 and TRBJ1-2; D uncertain. V shed 5 bases and J shed 1 base, with 11 bases lying between them. CDR3 length: 14 residues. CDR1 and CDR2 (germline): SNHLY, FYNNEI. Together with reference TRBV2 and TRBJ1-2, the CDR3 gives the full variable domain: EPEVTQTPSHQVTQMGQEVILRCVPISNHLYFYWYRQILGQKVEFLVSFYNNEISEKSEIFDDQFSVERPDGSNFTLKIRSTKLEDSAMYFCASSPVPNNYGYTFGSGTRLTVV.

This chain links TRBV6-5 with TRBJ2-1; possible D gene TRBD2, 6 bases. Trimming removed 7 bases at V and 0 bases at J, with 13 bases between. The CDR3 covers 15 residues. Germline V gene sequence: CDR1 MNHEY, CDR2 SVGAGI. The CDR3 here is CASTRSAGSYNEQFF. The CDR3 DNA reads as TGTGCCAGCACCCGCTCAGCGGGCTCCTACAATGAGCAGTTCTTC.

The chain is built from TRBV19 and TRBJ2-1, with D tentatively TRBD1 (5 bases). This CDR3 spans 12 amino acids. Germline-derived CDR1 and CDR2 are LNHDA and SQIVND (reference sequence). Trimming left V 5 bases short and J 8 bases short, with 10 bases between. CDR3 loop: CASSFQGDEQFF. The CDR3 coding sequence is TGTGCCAGTAGTTTCCAGGGCGATGAGCAGTTCTTC. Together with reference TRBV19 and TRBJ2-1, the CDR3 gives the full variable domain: DGGITQSPKYLFRKEGQNVTLSCEQNLNHDAMYWYRQDPGQGLRLIYYSQIVNDFQKGDIAEGYSVSREKKESFPLTVTSAQKNPTAFYLCASSFQGDEQFFGPGTRLTVL.

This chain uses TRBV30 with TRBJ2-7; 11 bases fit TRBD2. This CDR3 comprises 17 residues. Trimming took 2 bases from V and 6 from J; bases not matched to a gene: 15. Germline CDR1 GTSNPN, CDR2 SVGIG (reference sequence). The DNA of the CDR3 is TGTGCCTGGAGTCCGCTATTTCTAGCGGGAGGAACGGTCGAGCAGTACTTC. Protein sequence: CAWSPLFLAGGTVEQYF.

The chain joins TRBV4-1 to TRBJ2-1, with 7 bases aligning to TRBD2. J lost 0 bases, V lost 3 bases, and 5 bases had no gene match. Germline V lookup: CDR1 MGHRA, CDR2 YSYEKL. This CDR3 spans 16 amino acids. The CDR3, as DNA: TGCGCCAGCAGCCATCAACTAGCGACCTCCTACAATGAGCAGTTCTTC. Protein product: CASSHQLATSYNEQFF.

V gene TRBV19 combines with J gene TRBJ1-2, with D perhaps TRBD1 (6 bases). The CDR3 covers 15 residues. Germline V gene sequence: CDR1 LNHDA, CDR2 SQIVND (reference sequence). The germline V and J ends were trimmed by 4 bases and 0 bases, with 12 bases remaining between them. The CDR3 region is CASSTLTGSNYGYTF. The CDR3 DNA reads TGTGCCAGTAGTACCTTGACAGGATCTAACTATGGCTACACCTTC.

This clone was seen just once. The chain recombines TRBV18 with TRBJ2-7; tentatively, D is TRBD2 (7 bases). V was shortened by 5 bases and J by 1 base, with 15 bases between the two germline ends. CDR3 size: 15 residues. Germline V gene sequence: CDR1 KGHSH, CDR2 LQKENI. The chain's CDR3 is CASSDGGQGSYEQYF. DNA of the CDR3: TGTGCCAGCTCAGACGGGGGGCAGGGGTCCTACGAGCAGTACTTC.

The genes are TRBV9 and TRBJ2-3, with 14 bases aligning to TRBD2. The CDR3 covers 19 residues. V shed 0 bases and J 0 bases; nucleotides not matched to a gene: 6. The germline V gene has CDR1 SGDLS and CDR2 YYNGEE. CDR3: CASSVAGLAGGSSTDTQYF. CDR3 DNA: TGTGCCAGCAGCGTAGCTGGACTAGCGGGAGGATCTAGCACAGATACGCAGTATTTT.

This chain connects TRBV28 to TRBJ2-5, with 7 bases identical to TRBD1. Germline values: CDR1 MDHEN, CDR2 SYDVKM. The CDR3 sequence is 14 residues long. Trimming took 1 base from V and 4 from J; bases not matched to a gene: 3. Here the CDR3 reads CASSLSGGGETQYF. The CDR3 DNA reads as TGTGCCAGCAGTTTATCAGGGGGTGGAGAGACCCAGTACTTC.

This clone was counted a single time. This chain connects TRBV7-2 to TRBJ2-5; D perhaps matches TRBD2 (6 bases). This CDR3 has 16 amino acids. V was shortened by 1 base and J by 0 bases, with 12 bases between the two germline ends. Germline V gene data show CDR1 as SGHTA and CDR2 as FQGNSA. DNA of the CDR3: TGTGCCAGCAGCTTAGGTGTAGCGGAGTACCAAGAGACCCAGTACTTC. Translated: CASSLGVAEYQETQYF.

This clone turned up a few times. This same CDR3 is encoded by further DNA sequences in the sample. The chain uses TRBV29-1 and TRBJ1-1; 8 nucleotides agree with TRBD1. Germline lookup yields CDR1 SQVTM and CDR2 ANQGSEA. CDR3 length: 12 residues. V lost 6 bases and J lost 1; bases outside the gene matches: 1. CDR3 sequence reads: CSVGTGNTEAFF. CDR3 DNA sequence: TGCAGCGTGGGGACAGGGAACACTGAAGCTTTCTTT.